The rows below give T cell receptor beta chains drawn from one sample of a study of blood T cell dynamics during melanoma immunotherapy. This table comes from immunoSEQ multiplex PCR, and its TCRdb copy is limited to in-frame clones, with some not included. Here the sample spans some 14,000 clones, more than 80% being singletons. Source: blood, taken from a patient treated with checkpoint blockade. These receptors were obtained from a human donor with melanoma. Both conserved end residues are trimmed from each CDR3.

j_call	v_call	cdr3_length	cdr3_aa
TRBJ2-2	TRBV7-2	14	ASSLTSGRGTGELF
TRBJ2-1	TRBV7-2	12	ASSLGLAGELQF
TRBJ2-1	TRBV7-6	9	ASSAGGEQF
TRBJ2-3	TRBV10-3	17	AISESGLAGGGGADTQY
TRBJ1-2	TRBV25-1	12	ASRRDGENYGYT
TRBJ2-7	TRBV5-4	15	ASSPDPGGLPSYEQY
TRBJ2-5	TRBV11-1	14	ASTSAGGPPWDPQY
TRBJ1-1	TRBV10-3	11	AISQAGVTEAF
TRBJ2-2	TRBV6-6	14	ASSWNPGQGTGELF
TRBJ2-1	TRBV28	13	ASSFLGLTGNEQF
TRBJ2-3	TRBV6-5	13	ASSYSPSLTDTQY
TRBJ2-7	TRBV25-1	12	ASSRGGILYEQY
TRBJ2-1	TRBV28	11	ASSSPIYNEQF
TRBJ1-1	TRBV2	13	ASNPSVGMNTEAF
TRBJ2-1	TRBV11-3	13	ASSPRTRISDEQF
TRBJ2-5	TRBV20-1	9	SAKTEETQY
TRBJ2-1	TRBV7-2	9	ASSLAGLQF
TRBJ2-1	TRBV6-4	15	ASSTGLAGSRKDEQF
TRBJ2-4	TRBV6-6	11	ASSRQGENIQY
TRBJ2-1	TRBV7-2	15	ASSLRTSGRAYNEQF
TRBJ1-1	TRBV19	10	ASSTGTPGAF
TRBJ1-4	TRBV7-2	11	ASSLGQNEKLF
TRBJ2-5	TRBV6-5	10	ASSYSGETQY
TRBJ2-3	TRBV9	18	ASSSTNRLAGRRLTDTQY
-	TRBV7-2	12	ASRVSGGTYEQY
TRBJ2-7	TRBV19	12	ASSIQGWSYKQY
TRBJ2-1	TRBV18	12	ASSPTGGSHEQF